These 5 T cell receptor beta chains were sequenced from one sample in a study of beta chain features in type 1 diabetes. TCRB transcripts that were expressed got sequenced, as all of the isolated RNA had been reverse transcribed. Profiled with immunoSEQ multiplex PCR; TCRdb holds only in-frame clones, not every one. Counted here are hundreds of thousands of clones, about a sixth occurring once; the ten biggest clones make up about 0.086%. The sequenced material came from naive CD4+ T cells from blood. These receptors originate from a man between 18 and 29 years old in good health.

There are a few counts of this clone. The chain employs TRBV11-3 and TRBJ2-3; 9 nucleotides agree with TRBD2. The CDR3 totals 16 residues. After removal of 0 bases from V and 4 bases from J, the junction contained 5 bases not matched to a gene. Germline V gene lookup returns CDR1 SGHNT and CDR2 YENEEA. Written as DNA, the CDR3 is TGTGCCAGCAGCTTAGAGGCGGGAGGGGCCTCAGATACGCAGTATTTT. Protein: CASSLEAGGASDTQYF.

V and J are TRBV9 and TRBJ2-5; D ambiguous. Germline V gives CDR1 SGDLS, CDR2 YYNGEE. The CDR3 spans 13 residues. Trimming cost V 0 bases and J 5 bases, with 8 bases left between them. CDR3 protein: CASSVGYWETQYF. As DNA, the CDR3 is TGTGCCAGCAGCGTAGGGTACTGGGAGACCCAGTACTTC. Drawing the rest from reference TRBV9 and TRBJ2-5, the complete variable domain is DSGVTQTPKHLITATGQRVTLRCSPRSGDLSVYWYQQSLDQGLQFLIQYYNGEERAKGNILERFSAQQFPDLHSELNLSSLELGDSALYFCASSVGYWETQYFGPGTRLLVL.

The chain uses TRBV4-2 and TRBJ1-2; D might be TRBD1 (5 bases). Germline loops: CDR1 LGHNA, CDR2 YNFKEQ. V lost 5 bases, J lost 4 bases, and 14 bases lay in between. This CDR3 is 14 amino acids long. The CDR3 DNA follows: TGTGCCAGCAGCGGAGGGCAGGGCGGCTATGGCTACACCTTC. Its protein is CASSGGQGGYGYTF.

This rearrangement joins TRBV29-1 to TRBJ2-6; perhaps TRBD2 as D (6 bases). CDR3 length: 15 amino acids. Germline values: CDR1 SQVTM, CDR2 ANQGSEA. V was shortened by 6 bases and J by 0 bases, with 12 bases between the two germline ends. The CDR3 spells CSVIAGSSGANVLTF. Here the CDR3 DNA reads TGCAGCGTCATCGCCGGGAGCTCTGGGGCCAACGTCCTGACTTTC. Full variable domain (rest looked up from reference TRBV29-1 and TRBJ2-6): SAVISQKPSRDICQRGTSLTIQCQVDSQVTMMFWYRQQPGQSLTLIATANQGSEATYESGFVIDKFPISRPNLTFSTLTVSNMSPEDSSIYLCSVIAGSSGANVLTFGAGSRLTVL.

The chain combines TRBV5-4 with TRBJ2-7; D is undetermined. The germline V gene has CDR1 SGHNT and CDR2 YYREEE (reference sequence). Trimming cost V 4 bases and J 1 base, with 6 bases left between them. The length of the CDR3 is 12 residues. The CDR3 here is CASSAGSYEQYF. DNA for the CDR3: TGTGCCAGCAGCGCAGGATCCTACGAGCAGTACTTC.